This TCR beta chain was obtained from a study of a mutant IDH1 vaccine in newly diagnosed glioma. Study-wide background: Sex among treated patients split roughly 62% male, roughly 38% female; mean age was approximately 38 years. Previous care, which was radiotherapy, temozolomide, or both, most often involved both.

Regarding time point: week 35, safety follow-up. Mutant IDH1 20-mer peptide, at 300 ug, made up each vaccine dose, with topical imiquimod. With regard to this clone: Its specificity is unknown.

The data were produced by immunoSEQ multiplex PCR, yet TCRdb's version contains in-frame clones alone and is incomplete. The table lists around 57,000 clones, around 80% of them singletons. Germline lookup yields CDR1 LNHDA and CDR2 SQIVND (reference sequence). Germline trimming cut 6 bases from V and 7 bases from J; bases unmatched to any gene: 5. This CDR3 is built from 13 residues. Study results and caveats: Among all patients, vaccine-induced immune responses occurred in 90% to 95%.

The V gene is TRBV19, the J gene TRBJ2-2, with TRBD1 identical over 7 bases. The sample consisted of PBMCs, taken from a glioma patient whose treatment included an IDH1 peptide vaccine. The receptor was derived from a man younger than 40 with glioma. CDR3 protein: CASSRQGIGELFF. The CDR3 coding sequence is TGTGCCAGTAGCCGACAGGGTATCGGGGAGCTGTTTTTT. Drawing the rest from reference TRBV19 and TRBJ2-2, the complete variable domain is DGGITQSPKYLFRKEGQNVTLSCEQNLNHDAMYWYRQDPGQGLRLIYYSQIVNDFQKGDIAEGYSVSREKKESFPLTVTSAQKNPTAFYLCASSRQGIGELFFGEGSRLTVL.